The 5 T cell receptor beta chains presented below share a single source sample, sequenced in a study of vaccination and CD4 T cells after COVID-19. With the Oncomine TCR Beta short-read assay, DNA from cultured CD4+ T cells was sequenced. TCRdb called the PCR reads again in MiXCR, with one record for every CDR3 protein. This sample yields about 5,200 distinct CDR3 sequences, of which 25% are seen a single time; nearly 25% belongs to the top ten. No antigen is known for these receptors. Documented treatment: approximately 9-day PBMC culture with coronavirus spike peptide pools or control peptides (ViraFEST assay). Here the sequenced sample was CD4+ T cells from blood, cultured in vitro, taken after SARS-CoV-2 vaccination. Every receptor here comes from a human donor who had recovered from COVID-19.

The chain is built from TRBV15 and TRBJ1-2; D is ambiguous. The CDR3 loop spans 16 amino acids. Trimming removed 3 bases from V and 4 bases from J, with 18 bases in between. Germline V lookup: CDR1 LNHNV, CDR2 YYDKDF (reference sequence). CDR3 sequence (DNA): TGTGCCACCAGCAGTGGGGTTCAGCTATTCACCTATGGCTACACCTTC. Protein sequence: CATSSGVQLFTYGYTF. The variable domain in full, with the rest retrieved from reference TRBV15 and TRBJ1-2, is DAMVIQNPRYQVTQFGKPVTLSCSQTLNHNVMYWYQQKSSQAPKLLFHYYDKDFNNEADTPDNFQSRRPNTSFCFLDIRSPGLGDTAMYLCATSSGVQLFTYGYTFGSGTRLTVV.

J is TRBJ1-1 and V is TRBV3-1; D gene ambiguous. Germline V gene lookup returns CDR1 LGHDT and CDR2 YNNKEL (reference sequence). Trimming removed 1 base from V and 4 bases from J, with 4 bases in between. This CDR3 contains 12 residues. The CDR3 region has the DNA TGTGCCAGCAGCCAAGCCCCCACTGAAGCTTTCTTT. This translates into CASSQAPTEAFF.

The sample holds a few counts of this clonotype. V and J are TRBV7-2 and TRBJ2-1; 9 bases fit TRBD2. Unmatched junction bases numbered 9, after V lost 6 bases and J lost 9 bases. The V gene's germline CDR1 is SGHTA and CDR2 FQGNSA. The CDR3 sequence is 14 residues long. CDR3 coding DNA: TGTGCCAGCAGGGCGGTAGCGGGAGAAGGTGAGCAGTTCTTC. Protein product: CASRAVAGEGEQFF.

With regard to this clonotype: A much more abundant neighbour one base away suggests this may be a read error. The chain carries TRBV20-1 and TRBJ2-7; D could derive from TRBD1 or TRBD2 (5 bases each). V lost 3 bases and J lost 2, with 14 bases in between. The CDR3 length is 14 residues. Germline V lookup: CDR1 DFQATT, CDR2 SNEGSKA (reference sequence). CDR3 sequence (DNA): TGCAGTGCTAGCCCCTACCGGGGCCCCTACGAGCAGTACTTC. The encoded protein is CSASPYRGPYEQYF.

The rearrangement links TRBV20-1 to TRBJ1-1; TRBD1 matches 9 bases. This CDR3 spans 13 amino acids. Germline CDR1 reads DFQATT; CDR2 reads SNEGSKA (reference sequence). The J segment lost 9 bases and the V segment lost 6 bases, leaving 11 bases of the junction unmatched. The CDR3 is CSALPGQGLKAFF. The CDR3 DNA follows: TGCAGTGCCCTTCCCGGACAGGGGTTAAAAGCTTTCTTT.